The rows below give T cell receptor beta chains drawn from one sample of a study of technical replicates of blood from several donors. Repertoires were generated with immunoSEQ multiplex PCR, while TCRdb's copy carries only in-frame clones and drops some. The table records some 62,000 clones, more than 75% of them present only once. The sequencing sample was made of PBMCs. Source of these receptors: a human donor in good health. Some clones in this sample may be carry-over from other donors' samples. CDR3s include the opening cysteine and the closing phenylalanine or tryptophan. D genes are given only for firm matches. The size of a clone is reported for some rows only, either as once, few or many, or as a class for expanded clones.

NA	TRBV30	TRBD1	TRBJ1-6	TGTGCCTGGGATTACACCCCCTCCCAGGGGGGTAATTCACCCCTCCACTTT	CAWDYTPSQGGNSPLHF
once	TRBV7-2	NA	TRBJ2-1	TGTGCCAGCAGCTTACGACTAGTGGATGAGCAGTTCTTC	CASSLRLVDEQFF
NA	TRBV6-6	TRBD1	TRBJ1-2	TGTGCCAGCAAATCCGGGACAGGGTCTAACTATGGCTACACCTTC	CASKSGTGSNYGYTF
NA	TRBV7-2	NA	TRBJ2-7	TGTGCCAGCAGCTTTCGGGACATCTCCTACGAGCAGTACTTC	CASSFRDISYEQYF
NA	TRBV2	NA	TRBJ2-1	TGTGCCAGCAGCCCAAGTGTACAGGGACAACTCGATGAGCAGTTCTTC	CASSPSVQGQLDEQFF
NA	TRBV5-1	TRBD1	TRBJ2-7	TGCGCCAGCAGCGTGGGACAGGGGAGCGACGAGCAGTACTTC	CASSVGQGSDEQYF
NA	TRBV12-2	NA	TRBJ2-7	TGTGCAAGTCGCTTAGTTAATGGCGGGGGGGCTGGATTTTACGAGCAGTACTTC	CASRLVNGGGAGFYEQYF
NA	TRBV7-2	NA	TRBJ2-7	TGTGCCAGCAGCTTAGTGGTCGGACAGACATACGAGCAGTACTTC	CASSLVVGQTYEQYF
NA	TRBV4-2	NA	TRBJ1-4	TGTGCCAGCAGCCAAGAGCGGCAGGGAGGGGGTGAAAAACTGTTTTTT	CASSQERQGGGEKLFF
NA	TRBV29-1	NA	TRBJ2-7	TGCAGCGTTGTTGTAGAATACGAGCAGTACTTC	CSVVVEYEQYF
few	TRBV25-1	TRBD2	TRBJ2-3	TGTGCCAGCAGTGAAGCGTTGGGAGCGGGAGGGACAGATACGCAGTATTTT	CASSEALGAGGTDTQYF
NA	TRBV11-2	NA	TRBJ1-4	TGTGCCAGCAGCTTATGGGGGGTGGAAAAACTGTTTTTT	CASSLWGVEKLFF
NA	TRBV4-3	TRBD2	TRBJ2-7	TGCGCCAGCAGCCAAGATCCGCGGGAGAGAGAGCAGTACTTC	CASSQDPREREQYF
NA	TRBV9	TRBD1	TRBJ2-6	TGTGCCAGCAGCGTAGGGGACAGGGCTGAGGGTGGGGCCAACGTCCTGACTTTC	CASSVGDRAEGGANVLTF
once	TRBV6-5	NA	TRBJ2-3	TGTGCCAGCAGTATGGGGGACTCCACAGATACGCAGTATTTT	CASSMGDSTDTQYF
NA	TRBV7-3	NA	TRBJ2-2	TGTGCCAGCAAAACCGACAGAAACACCGGGGAGCTGTTTTTT	CASKTDRNTGELFF
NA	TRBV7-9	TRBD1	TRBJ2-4	TGTGCCAGCAGCGTGACAGGGCCCGCCAAAAACATTCAGTACTTC	CASSVTGPAKNIQYF
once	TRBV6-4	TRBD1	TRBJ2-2	TGTGCCAGCCCGGGACAGGGAATAATAGGGGAGCTGTTTTTT	CASPGQGIIGELFF
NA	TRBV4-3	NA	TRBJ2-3	TGCGCCAGCAGCCAAAGGACACGCACAGATACGCAGTATTTT	CASSQRTRTDTQYF
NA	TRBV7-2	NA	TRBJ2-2	TGTGCCAGCAGCTTTGTCTCCCGAGGAGGGGAGCTGTTTTTT	CASSFVSRGGELFF
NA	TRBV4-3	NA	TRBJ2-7	TGCGCCAGCAGCCAAGGAATTAGGGGAACCTACGAGCAGTACTTC	CASSQGIRGTYEQYF
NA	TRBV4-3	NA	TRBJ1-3	TGCGCCAGCAGCCAAGATTATAACACTGGAAACACCATATATTTT	CASSQDYNTGNTIYF
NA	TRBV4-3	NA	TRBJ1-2	TGCGCCAGCAGCCCCATGGACACCAGCCCCTATGGCTACACCTTC	CASSPMDTSPYGYTF
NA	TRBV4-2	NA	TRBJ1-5	TGTGCCAGCAGCCAAGATCTAAGTAGGCGGGAGCAGCCCCAGCATTTT	CASSQDLSRREQPQHF
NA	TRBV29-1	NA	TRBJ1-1	TGCAGCGTGAATCCCGGGACTTCGAACACTGAAGCTTTCTTT	CSVNPGTSNTEAFF
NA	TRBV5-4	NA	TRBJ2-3	TGTGCCACTGAGAGGCCCTCTAGCACAGATACGCAGTATTTT	CATERPSSTDTQYF
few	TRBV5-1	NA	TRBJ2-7	TGCGCCAGCAGCTTCGGCGCAGGGGTCTACGAGCAGTACTTC	CASSFGAGVYEQYF
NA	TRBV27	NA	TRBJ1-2	TGTGCCAGCAGTTTATCTGGGGCCTATGGCTACACCTTC	CASSLSGAYGYTF
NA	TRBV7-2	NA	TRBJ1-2	TGTGCCAGCAGAGGGGACAATTATAACTATGGCTACACCTTC	CASRGDNYNYGYTF
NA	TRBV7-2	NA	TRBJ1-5	TGTGCCAGCAGCTTAACAGGGTCCAATCAGCCCCAGCATTTT	CASSLTGSNQPQHF
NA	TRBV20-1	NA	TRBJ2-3	TGCAGTGGGAGTACCCGAGATACGCAGTATTTT	CSGSTRDTQYF
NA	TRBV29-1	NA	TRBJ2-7	TGCAGCGTTTCGACAGTCGGCTCCTACGAGCAGTACTTC	CSVSTVGSYEQYF
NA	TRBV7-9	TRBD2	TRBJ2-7	TGTGCCAGCAGCCGAGGGACTAGCGGAACCTACGAGCAGTACTTC	CASSRGTSGTYEQYF
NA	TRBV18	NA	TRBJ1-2	TGTGCCAGCTCACCTTATGACAGTGCTATGCCGGGCTACACCTTC	CASSPYDSAMPGYTF
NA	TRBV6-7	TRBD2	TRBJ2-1	TGTGCCAGCAGTTACACCCCGGGGGGGAGAGACTCCTACAATGAGCAGTTCTTC	CASSYTPGGRDSYNEQFF
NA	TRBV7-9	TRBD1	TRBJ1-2	TGTGCCAGCAGCCGGGGACAGGGGGAGGGCGGCTTGTATGGCTACACCTTC	CASSRGQGEGGLYGYTF
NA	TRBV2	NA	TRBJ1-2	TGTGCCAGCAGTGAAGAGTTCCGGGATTACTTC	CASSEEFRDYF
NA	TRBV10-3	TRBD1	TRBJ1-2	TGTGCCATCAGTGAGCCGGGACAGGGGGTAACCGGCTACACCTTC	CAISEPGQGVTGYTF
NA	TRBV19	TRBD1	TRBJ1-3	TGTGCCAGTAGTCTGATCGGGACAGGGGATGGAAACACCATATATTTT	CASSLIGTGDGNTIYF
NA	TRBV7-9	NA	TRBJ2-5	TGTGCCAGCAGTAACCTGCTGGGGGGGCCAGAGACCCAGTACTTC	CASSNLLGGPETQYF
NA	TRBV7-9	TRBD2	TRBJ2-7	TGTGCCAGCAGTTCCTCTAGCGGGGGGACCTACGAGCAGTACTTC	CASSSSSGGTYEQYF
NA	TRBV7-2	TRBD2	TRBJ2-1	TGTGCCAGCAGCCCAAGGACTAGCGGGAGGGCTAACAATGAGCAGTTCTTC	CASSPRTSGRANNEQFF